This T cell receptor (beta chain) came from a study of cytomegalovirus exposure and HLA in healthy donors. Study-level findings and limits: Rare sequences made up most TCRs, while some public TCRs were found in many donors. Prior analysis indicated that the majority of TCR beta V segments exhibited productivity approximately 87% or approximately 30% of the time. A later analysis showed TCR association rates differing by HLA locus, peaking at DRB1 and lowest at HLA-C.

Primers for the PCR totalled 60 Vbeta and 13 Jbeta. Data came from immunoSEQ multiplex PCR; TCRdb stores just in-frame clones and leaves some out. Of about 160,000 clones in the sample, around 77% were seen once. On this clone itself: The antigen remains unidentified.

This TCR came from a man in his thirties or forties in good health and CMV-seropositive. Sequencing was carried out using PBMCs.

Here the CDR3 DNA reads TGTGCCAGCAGCTTAGACGACGGCGGCAACTATGGCTACACCTTC. Its translation is CASSLDDGGNYGYTF. The chain is built from TRBV7-9 and TRBJ1-2; D is unclear. Deletions cut 1 base from V and 2 bases from J, with 11 bases between. The CDR3 spans 15 residues. Germline V gene sequence: CDR1 SEHNR, CDR2 FQNEAQ (reference sequence).